The 12 T cell receptor beta chains below were found in one sample sequenced in a study of identical twins. One entry per CDR3 protein results from TCRdb running MiXCR on the 5' RACE reads. The sample holds about 920,000 distinct CDR3 sequences; around 12% are singletons and the top ten take around 1.5%. These records were also assigned to another study, of yellow fever vaccine responses in identical twins.

Material for sequencing was PBMCs. The receptors were sampled from a woman aged 18-29 years in good health.

This clonotype was observed once. At one end, the junction sequence differs from germline, possibly due to a read error. This rearrangement joins TRBV20-1 to TRBJ2-3; D is ambiguous. The CDR3 has 13 amino acids. CDR1 is DFQATT, CDR2 SNEGSKA, per germline (reference sequence). As DNA, the CDR3 is TGCAGTGCTAGAACGGACCCCACATATACGCAGTATTTT. As protein: CSARTDPTYTQYF.

This clonotype was found a few times. This chain connects TRBV29-1 to TRBJ2-5; D gene unclear. The germline V gene has CDR1 SQVTM and CDR2 ANQGSEA. CDR3 size: 11 residues. Trimming took off 2 bases at V and 5 bases at J, with 6 bases between the two ends. The DNA of the CDR3 is TGCAGCGTTGAAAGTATCGAGACCCAGTACTTC. It translates to CSVESIETQYF.

This chain joins TRBV5-5 and TRBJ1-4, with 7 bases aligning to TRBD1. Germline assignment: CDR1 SGHKS and CDR2 YYEKEE (reference sequence). Trimming removed 4 bases from V and 8 bases from J; junction bases left unmatched: 11. CDR3 length: 15 amino acids. The DNA of the CDR3 is TGTGCCAGCAGCCGACAGGGCCCCGAGGCGGAAAAACTGTTTTTT. Translated, it gives CASSRQGPEAEKLFF.

In this sample, this clonotype turned up a few times. V and J are TRBV7-2 and TRBJ2-2; 8 bases agree with TRBD2. V lost 3 bases to trimming and J lost 7 bases; unmatched junction nucleotides: 7. The germline CDR1 and CDR2 sequences are SGHTA and FQGNSA. The CDR3 contains 15 residues. DNA of the CDR3: TGTGCCAGCAGCTTTTCACTAGCGGACCTCGGGGAGCTGTTTTTT. Its translation is CASSFSLADLGELFF.

This clonotype has at least ten counts. The gene calls are TRBV12-3 or TRBV12-4 and TRBJ1-6, with unresolved D. The CDR3 extends over 13 amino acids. Trimming removed 5 bases from V and 1 base from J, with 3 bases in between. CDR3 in DNA: TGTGCCAGCAGTCCGTCCTATAATTCACCCCTCCACTTT. Translation gives CASSPSYNSPLHF.

This clonotype appeared many times. The rearrangement uses TRBV7-2 and TRBJ1-1; D call uncertain. There are 14 residues in the CDR3. Germline CDR1 and CDR2: SGHTA and FQGNSA. V lost 3 bases to trimming and J lost 0 bases, with 8 bases between them. The CDR3 DNA is TGTGCCAGCAGCTTGGTTACCATGAACACTGAAGCTTTCTTT. Its protein is CASSLVTMNTEAFF. The complete variable domain, with remaining parts taken from reference TRBV7-2 and TRBJ1-1, reads GAGVSQSPSNKVTEKGKDVELRCDPISGHTALYWYRQSLGQGLEFLIYFQGNSAPDKSGLPSDRFSAERTGGSVSTLTIQRTQQEDSAVYLCASSLVTMNTEAFFGQGTRLTVV.

This chain joins TRBV20-1 and TRBJ2-3; TRBD1 is a possible D gene (5 bases). Looked up from germline, CDR1 is DFQATT and CDR2 is SNEGSKA (reference sequence). The CDR3 runs 15 residues. The CDR3 loop is CCVLGQGSGTDTQYF. The CDR3 region has the DNA TGCTGTGTTTTGGGCCAGGGTTCGGGCACAGATACGCAGTATTTT.

The chain has TRBV29-1 and TRBJ2-2, with D uncertain. V lost 7 bases to trimming and J lost 4 bases, with 4 bases between them. This CDR3 is 10 amino acids long. Germline lookup yields CDR1 SQVTM and CDR2 ANQGSEA. In DNA form, the CDR3 reads TGCAGCGCACTCACCGGGGAGCTGTTTTTT. Protein product: CSALTGELFF.

V gene TRBV5-1 combines with J gene TRBJ2-3; D not resolved. CDR1 and CDR2 from the germline V gene are SGHRS and YFSETQ. Trimming shortened V by 0 bases and J by 2 bases, and 7 bases separated the two germline ends. The CDR3 has 14 residues. CDR3 sequence reads: CASSLEQPTDTQYF. The CDR3 DNA is TGCGCCAGCAGCTTGGAGCAGCCCACAGATACGCAGTATTTT.

This clonotype was found a few times. The chain uses TRBV20-1 and TRBJ2-3; D ambiguous. Per germline, CDR1 DFQATT and CDR2 SNEGSKA (reference sequence). CDR3 length: 15 residues. The ends were cut back, 5 bases at V and 0 bases at J, with 15 bases in the middle. CDR3 in DNA: TGCAGTGCTCTGAACCAAGTCTCTAGCACAGATACGCAGTATTTT. It specifies CSALNQVSSTDTQYF.

V and J are TRBV6-1 and TRBJ1-1; no definite D call. The germline V gene has CDR1 MNHNS and CDR2 SASEGT. V gave up 7 bases and J gave up 0 bases, with 18 bases separating them. CDR3 length: 16 amino acids. CDR3 DNA: TGTGCCAGCACCAAGACCCCGGCAAGGATGAACACTGAAGCTTTCTTT. Amino acids: CASTKTPARMNTEAFF.

The chain is built from TRBV25-1 and TRBJ1-4; D gene ambiguous. V dropped 4 bases and J dropped 3 bases, with 9 bases sitting between them. Germline assignment: CDR1 MGHDK and CDR2 SYGVNS. The CDR3 runs 14 residues. The CDR3 sequence: CASSVAASNEKLFF. In DNA form, the CDR3 reads TGTGCCAGCAGTGTGGCTGCGTCTAATGAAAAACTGTTTTTT.